This section outlines one TCR beta chain sequence together with its context. These data come from a study of long-term antiretroviral therapy in people with HIV. The CDR3 is made up of 14 amino acids. Germline loops: CDR1 LNHDA, CDR2 SQIVND (reference sequence). V dropped 6 bases and J dropped 2; count of bases not matched to a gene: 2. Investigators performed immunoSEQ version v3.0 at survey level. Measured with immunoSEQ multiplex PCR; TCRdb has only the in-frame clones, and not every one. The table lists some 33,000 clones, over 70% of them singletons. The rearrangement links TRBV19 to TRBJ2-1; TRBD2 matches 9 bases. Sequenced here: unsorted PBMCs, sampled 0.6 years after starting antiretroviral therapy. This clonotype was obtained from a young man with HIV. The CDR3 reads CASSRLAAYNEQFF. In DNA, the CDR3 is TGTGCCAGTAGCAGACTAGCGGCCTACAATGAGCAGTTCTTC.